This passage covers 21 T cell receptor beta chains from one sample sequenced in a study of T cell repertoires in aging, cancer and after chemotherapy. Peripheral blood genomic DNA, not sorted cells or RNA, was the template. A mixed TRB-A/B primer pool amplified rearranged TRB by multiplex touch-down PCR. TCRdb ran MiXCR on the multiplex PCR reads and lists one entry per CDR3 protein. The sample has thousands of distinct CDR3 sequences; roughly 32% are singletons. The sequenced sample consisted of blood. These receptors originate from a human donor in good health.

This clonotype has only a few counts. This chain connects TRBV6-2 or TRBV6-3 to TRBJ2-7; D is tentatively TRBD1 or TRBD2 (5 bases each). Trimming stripped 6 bases from V and 7 bases from J, with 16 bases between. The CDR3 sequence is 13 residues long. The germline V gene has CDR1 MNHEY and CDR2 SVGEGT. CDR3 loop: CASRRDDSGEQYF. The CDR3 DNA follows: TGTGCCAGCAGGAGGGACGACTCGGGGGAGCAGTACTTC.

The genes are TRBV6-5 and TRBJ1-6, with TRBD1 matching over 9 bases. J gave up 11 bases and V 6 bases, and 8 bases lay outside the gene matches. Germline CDR1 and CDR2: MNHEY and SVGAGI. The CDR3 loop spans 14 amino acids. CDR3 sequence: CASRPDRGNPPLHF. Here the CDR3 DNA reads TGTGCCAGCAGACCCGACAGGGGGAATCCACCCCTCCACTTT.

J is TRBJ2-7 and V is TRBV5-1; TRBD2 aligns across 12 bases. The CDR3 contains 15 residues. J was trimmed by 4 bases and V by 2 bases; bases with no gene match: 4. Germline CDR1 and CDR2: SGHRS and YFSETQ. The CDR3 spells CASSLTSGGIYEQYF. The CDR3 DNA is TGCGCCAGCAGCTTAACTAGCGGGGGGATTTACGAGCAGTACTTC.

This clonotype qualifies as medium-sized. The chain employs TRBV12-3 or TRBV12-4 and TRBJ2-2, with D possibly being TRBD2 (5 bases). The ends were cut back, 3 bases at V and 1 base at J, with 6 bases in the middle. This CDR3 region has 14 residues. CDR3 bases: TGTGCCAGCAGTTTGAGGGAGAACACCGGGGAGCTGTTTTTT. Translated: CASSLRENTGELFF.

This clonotype was counted only a few times. The chain joins TRBV12-3 or TRBV12-4 to TRBJ1-5; tentatively, D is TRBD1 (5 bases). V shed 6 bases and J shed 11 bases, with 20 bases lying between them. CDR3 size: 14 residues. CDR3 sequence reads: CASSSWTGEGAQHF. The CDR3 nucleotides read TGTGCCAGCAGCTCATGGACTGGGGAAGGGGCCCAGCATTTT.

Relative to its sample, this clonotype is medium-sized. The chain has TRBV29-1 and TRBJ2-7; tentative D call: TRBD2 (6 bases). The CDR3 is 12 amino acids. V lost 7 bases to trimming and J lost 1 base, with 11 bases between them. The germline V gene has CDR1 SQVTM and CDR2 ANQGSEA. CDR3 protein: CSGGGSSYEQYF. As DNA, the CDR3 is TGCAGCGGTGGGGGGTCATCCTACGAGCAGTACTTC.

This clonotype was counted a few times. The chain is built from TRBV20-1 and TRBJ2-3; 11 nucleotides line up with TRBD2. After removal of 6 bases from V and 3 bases from J, the junction contained 8 bases not matched to a gene. The germline V gene encodes CDR1 DFQATT and CDR2 SNEGSKA (reference sequence). The CDR3 is 15 amino acids. CDR3 amino acids: CSAAPSGGRTDTQYF. Here the CDR3 DNA reads TGCAGTGCCGCTCCTAGCGGGGGGAGGACAGATACGCAGTATTTT.

Judged by abundance, this clonotype is medium-sized. This sequence joins TRBV29-1 and TRBJ1-1; D is uncertain. This CDR3 contains 13 residues. V was cut by 2 bases and J by 0 bases, with 7 bases left in between. CDR1 SQVTM and CDR2 ANQGSEA come from the germline V gene. Here the CDR3 DNA reads TGCAGCGTTGAAAGCGGAGTGAACACTGAAGCTTTCTTT. Its protein product is CSVESGVNTEAFF.

The chain is built from TRBV6-5 and TRBJ2-7; D is possibly TRBD2 (6 bases). This CDR3 contains 12 residues. Germline V gives CDR1 MNHEY, CDR2 SVGAGI. The V end lost 6 bases, the J end lost 6 bases, and 12 bases lay between the germline ends. The CDR3 is CASREGAGEQYF. CDR3 DNA: TGTGCCAGCAGGGAGGGAGCGGGCGAGCAGTACTTC.

This chain links TRBV7-2 with TRBJ2-1; D is undetermined. Between the trimmed V and J ends, which lost 1 base and 5 bases, there was a span of 6 bases. The CDR3 is made up of 13 amino acids. The germline V gene has CDR1 SGHTA and CDR2 FQGNSA. The CDR3 is CASSLGFDNEQFF. The DNA for the CDR3 is TGTGCCAGCAGCTTAGGCTTTGACAATGAGCAGTTCTTC.

By share, this clonotype counts as medium-sized. This chain uses TRBV27 with TRBJ2-3; a weak D match, TRBD1 (6 bases). Germline V lookup: CDR1 MNHEY, CDR2 SMNVEV (reference sequence). V was shortened by 5 bases and J by 0 bases, with 9 bases between the two germline ends. CDR3 length: 14 residues. The CDR3 DNA reads as TGTGCCAGCAGTCGACAGGCTAGCACAGATACGCAGTATTTT. Translated, it gives CASSRQASTDTQYF.

The rearrangement links TRBV19 to TRBJ2-3; D may correspond to TRBD1 or TRBD2 (6 bases each). CDR1 is LNHDA, CDR2 SQIVND, per germline (reference sequence). The V gene lost 6 bases and the J gene lost 7 bases, with 20 bases spanning the gap. This CDR3 has 15 residues. CDR3 in amino acids: CASRNRDFPLHTQYF. CDR3 bases: TGTGCCAGTAGAAACAGGGACTTCCCCCTTCATACGCAGTATTTT.

This chain uses TRBV19 with TRBJ1-2; D is unclear. The V end was cut by 11 bases, the J end by 4 bases, with 17 bases between. The CDR3 is 13 amino acids. Germline V gives CDR1 LNHDA, CDR2 SQIVND (reference sequence). CDR3 loop: CAVSPGQIYGYTF. CDR3 sequence (DNA): TGTGCCGTATCCCCGGGTCAGATCTATGGCTACACCTTC. The full variable domain, with the rest looked up from reference TRBV19 and TRBJ1-2, is DGGITQSPKYLFRKEGQNVTLSCEQNLNHDAMYWYRQDPGQGLRLIYYSQIVNDFQKGDIAEGYSVSREKKESFPLTVTSAQKNPTAFYLCAVSPGQIYGYTFGSGTRLTVV.

This clonotype was observed a handful of times. The rearrangement links TRBV28 to TRBJ1-4; D is uncertain. V was pared by 5 bases and J by 8 bases, with 12 bases between. CDR1 is MDHEN, CDR2 SYDVKM, per germline. This CDR3 spans 13 amino acids. This chain's CDR3 is CASSRIRLEKLFF. CDR3 DNA sequence: TGTGCCAGCAGTAGAATCCGGTTGGAAAAACTGTTTTTT.

V is TRBV30 and J is TRBJ2-7; 7 bases map to TRBD1. The CDR3 runs to 12 residues. V lost 1 base and J lost 5; bases outside the gene matches: 2. Germline V gene sequence: CDR1 GTSNPN, CDR2 SVGIG (reference sequence). CDR3 in DNA: TGTGCCTGGAGTGCCCAGGGGGACGAGCAGTACTTC. Its translation: CAWSAQGDEQYF. Combining the CDR3 with reference TRBV30 and TRBJ2-7 gives the whole variable domain SQTIHQWPATLVQPVGSPLSLECTVEGTSNPNLYWYRQAAGRGLQLLFYSVGIGQISSEVPQNLSASRPQDRQFILSSKKLLLSDSGFYLCAWSAQGDEQYFGPGTRLTVT.

This clonotype occurred a few times. This CDR3 reads CASRRGDEAFF. CDR3 sequence (DNA): TGTGCCAGCAGACGAGGGGATGAAGCTTTCTTT. The chain has TRBV6-4 and TRBJ1-1, with a tentative D call TRBD1 (5 bases). Looked up from germline, CDR1 is MRHNA and CDR2 is SNTAGT. This CDR3 comprises 11 residues. The germline V and J ends were trimmed by 6 bases and 7 bases, with 9 bases remaining between them.

This clonotype is classed as medium-sized. This sequence joins TRBV15 and TRBJ2-1; 8 nucleotides align to TRBD2. J lost 5 bases, V lost 2 bases, and 8 bases had no gene match. There are 16 residues in the CDR3. Per the germline V gene, CDR1 is LNHNV and CDR2 is YYDKDF (reference sequence). The CDR3: CATSRKAGVLNNEQFF. The CDR3 nucleotides read TGTGCCACCAGCAGAAAAGCGGGGGTGCTCAACAATGAGCAGTTCTTC. The full variable domain, rest sourced from reference TRBV15 and TRBJ2-1, is DAMVIQNPRYQVTQFGKPVTLSCSQTLNHNVMYWYQQKSSQAPKLLFHYYDKDFNNEADTPDNFQSRRPNTSFCFLDIRSPGLGDTAMYLCATSRKAGVLNNEQFFGPGTRLTVL.

The chain carries TRBV6-4 and TRBJ2-3; D gene unclear. Germline CDR1 and CDR2: MRHNA and SNTAGT. The CDR3 is 14 residues long. V was trimmed by 0 bases and J by 3 bases, leaving 7 bases between them. This CDR3 is CASSDSGRTDTQYF. CDR3 DNA: TGTGCCAGCAGTGACTCAGGCAGGACAGATACGCAGTATTTT.

This chain uses TRBV20-1 with TRBJ2-5, with D possibly being TRBD2 (5 bases). Germline V gene data show CDR1 as DFQATT and CDR2 as SNEGSKA (reference sequence). The CDR3 runs to 14 residues. The V end was cut by 6 bases, the J end by 0 bases, with 14 bases between. The CDR3: CSALTMRDQETQYF. For the CDR3, the DNA is TGCAGTGCCCTAACTATGAGGGACCAAGAGACCCAGTACTTC.

This clonotype was found once. The gene calls are TRBV18 and TRBJ1-1; 8 bases match TRBD1. With 3 bases clipped from V and 3 bases from J, the junction kept 6 bases outside the gene matches. From germline, CDR1 is KGHSH and CDR2 LQKENI. The CDR3 has 15 amino acids. DNA of the CDR3: TGTGCCAGCTCACCCCCAGGGGGCTGGGACACTGAAGCTTTCTTT. Translating gives CASSPPGGWDTEAFF.

V gene TRBV27 combines with J gene TRBJ1-4; no reliable D call. Germline V CDR1 and CDR2: MNHEY, SMNVEV (reference sequence). V was trimmed by 2 bases and J by 4 bases, leaving 23 bases between them. This CDR3 region has 19 residues. CDR3 nucleotide sequence: TGTGCCAGCAGTTTAAGGGCTTCGGCGAGGAGTTGGGGTAATGAAAAACTGTTTTTT. Protein: CASSLRASARSWGNEKLFF.